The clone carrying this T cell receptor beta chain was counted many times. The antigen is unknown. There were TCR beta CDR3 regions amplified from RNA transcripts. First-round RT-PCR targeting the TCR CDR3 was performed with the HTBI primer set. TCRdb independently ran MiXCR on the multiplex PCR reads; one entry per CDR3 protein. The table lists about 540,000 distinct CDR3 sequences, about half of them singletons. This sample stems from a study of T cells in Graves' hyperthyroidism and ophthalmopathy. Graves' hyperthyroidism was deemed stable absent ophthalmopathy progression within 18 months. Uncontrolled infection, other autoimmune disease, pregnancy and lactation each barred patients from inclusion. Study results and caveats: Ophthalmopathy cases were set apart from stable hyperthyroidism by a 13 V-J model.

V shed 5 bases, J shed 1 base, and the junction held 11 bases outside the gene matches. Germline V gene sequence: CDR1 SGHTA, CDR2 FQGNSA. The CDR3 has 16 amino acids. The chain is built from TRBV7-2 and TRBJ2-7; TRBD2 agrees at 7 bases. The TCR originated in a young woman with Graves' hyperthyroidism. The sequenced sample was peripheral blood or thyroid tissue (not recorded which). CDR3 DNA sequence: TGTGCCAGCAGCGACCATCCACTAGCGTTTTCCTACGAGCAGTACTTC. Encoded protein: CASSDHPLAFSYEQYF.